Included here is one T cell receptor (beta chain) sequence, with context. What it recognizes is unknown. Described time point: week 5, during vaccination. Vaccination used 300 ug of mutant IDH1 20-mer peptide per dose, with topical imiquimod. The repertoire was sequenced with immunoSEQ multiplex PCR; TCRdb's copy has only in-frame clones and lacks some. The profile shows fewer than 40,000 clones, 56% of them singletons. This sample is drawn from a study of a mutant IDH1 vaccine in newly diagnosed glioma. Study information: Of treated patients, around 62% were men and about 38% women, averaging roughly 40 years. Findings of the study overall: Immune responses induced by vaccination arose in 93.3% of the patients.

The CDR3 is 11 residues long. V lost 3 bases, J lost 11 bases, and 11 bases lay in between. Germline values: CDR1 GTSNPN, CDR2 SVGIG (reference sequence). The clonotype was recovered from a woman between 18 and 29 years old with glioma. The specimen was PBMCs, collected from a glioma patient whose treatment included an IDH1 peptide vaccine. The rearrangement joins TRBV30 to TRBJ1-3; D is ambiguous. The CDR3 nucleotides are TGTGCCTGGAGCTCGGGGTCAGCCATATATTTT. Its protein is CAWSSGSAIYF.